This record covers a single T cell receptor (beta chain). The record originates from a study of blood T cell repertoires in COVID-19. In the authors' methods: How many nucleated cells were present was estimated from reference gene primer amplification. The data were produced by immunoSEQ multiplex PCR, yet TCRdb's version contains in-frame clones alone and is incomplete. The D gene and trimming were derived from the DNA, and the V and J assignments and clone size from that table. The sample lists 200,000 to 250,000 clones; roughly 87% were seen once. Participant reports of clinical history set cohort assignment. Germline loops: CDR1 MNHEY, CDR2 SMNVEV (reference sequence). The CDR3 has 16 residues. Trimming took off 5 bases at V and 2 bases at J, with 19 bases between the two ends.

This clonotype was sampled from a young woman with acute COVID-19. The genes are TRBV27 and TRBJ2-7, with TRBD2 as a possible D gene (6 bases). Sequencing used PBMCs or T cells enriched from blood (not recorded which). The CDR3 region has the DNA TGTGCCAGCAGTGTTACTCCGGGACTGAGAACCTACGAGCAGTACTTC. Protein: CASSVTPGLRTYEQYF.